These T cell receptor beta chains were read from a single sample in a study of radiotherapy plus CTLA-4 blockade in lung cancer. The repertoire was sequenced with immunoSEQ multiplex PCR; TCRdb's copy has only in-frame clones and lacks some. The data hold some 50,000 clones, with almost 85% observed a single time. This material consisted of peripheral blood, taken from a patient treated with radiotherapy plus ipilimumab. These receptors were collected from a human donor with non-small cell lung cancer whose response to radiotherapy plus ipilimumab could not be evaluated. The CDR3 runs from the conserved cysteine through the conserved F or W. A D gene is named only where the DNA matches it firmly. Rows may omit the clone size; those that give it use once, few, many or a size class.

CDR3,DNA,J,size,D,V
CASKPGLLISYEQYF,TGCGCCAGTAAGCCGGGACTCCTCATCTCCTACGAGCAGTACTTC,TRBJ2-7,NA,NA,TRBV5-1
CASSFRTGGAQRTGGQYF,TGTGCCAGCAGCTTTAGGACAGGGGGCGCGCAGAGAACCGGCGGGCAGTACTTC,TRBJ2-7,NA,TRBD1,TRBV7-9
CASSRVTDTQYF,TGTGCCAGCAGCCGGGTCACAGATACGCAGTATTTT,TRBJ2-3,NA,NA,TRBV5-8
CASSPGLARVQFF,TGTGCCAGCAGCCCCGGACTAGCGCGCGTACAGTTCTTC,TRBJ2-1,NA,TRBD2,TRBV14
CASSSWAGVQETQYF,TGTGCCAGCAGCTCCTGGGCAGGGGTTCAAGAGACCCAGTACTTC,TRBJ2-5,NA,NA,TRBV7-2
CASSGGDRGRRPQHF,TGTGCCAGCAGTGGGGGAGACAGGGGGCGAAGGCCCCAGCATTTT,TRBJ1-5,NA,TRBD1,TRBV2
CASSRLSGQPQHF,TGTGCCAGCAGCCGCCTTTCGGGTCAGCCCCAGCATTTT,TRBJ1-5,few,NA,TRBV11-2
CASSAWAGVADTQYF,TGTGCCAGCAGCGCCTGGGCGGGAGTAGCAGATACGCAGTATTTT,TRBJ2-3,NA,TRBD2,TRBV9
CASSLIGTGNTEAFF,TGTGCCAGCAGCTTAATTGGGACAGGTAACACTGAAGCTTTCTTT,TRBJ1-1,NA,TRBD1,TRBV7-3
CASSVGRGSYNEQFF,TGTGCCAGCAGTGTCGGCAGGGGGTCCTACAATGAGCAGTTCTTC,TRBJ2-1,NA,TRBD1,TRBV6-4
CASSQADRSSGNTIYF,TGTGCCAGCAGCCAAGCGGACAGGAGTTCTGGAAACACCATATATTTT,TRBJ1-3,NA,TRBD1,TRBV14
CASSSTDAYSSYNEQFF,TGTGCCAGCAGTTCTACCGACGCCTACAGCTCCTACAATGAGCAGTTCTTC,TRBJ2-1,NA,NA,TRBV28
CASSQEASYEQYF,TGCGCCAGCAGCCAAGAGGCCTCGTACGAGCAGTACTTC,TRBJ2-7,NA,NA,TRBV4-3
CASSLGYRASDEQYF,TGTGCCAGCAGCTTGGGATACAGGGCGTCCGACGAGCAGTACTTC,TRBJ2-7,once,NA,TRBV5-8
CASTQTGYTDTQYF,TGTGCCAGCACCCAGACAGGGTACACAGATACGCAGTATTTT,TRBJ2-3,NA,TRBD1,TRBV27
CASLRGTSYEQYF,TGTGCCAGCCTAAGGGGAACGTCCTACGAGCAGTACTTC,TRBJ2-7,NA,NA,TRBV28
CASSKAGAGAREQFF,TGTGCCAGCAGCAAAGCGGGAGCGGGAGCTCGGGAGCAGTTCTTC,TRBJ2-1,NA,TRBD2,TRBV7-3
CASSLDPSGRGEQYF,TGCGCCAGCAGCTTGGATCCTAGCGGGAGGGGCGAGCAGTACTTC,TRBJ2-7,NA,TRBD2,TRBV5-1
CASNDGGAELFF,TGTGCCAGCAACGACGGGGGAGCAGAACTGTTTTTT,TRBJ1-4,NA,NA,TRBV9
CASSFPQLTQYF,TGTGCCAGCAGCTTCCCACAGCTTACGCAGTATTTT,TRBJ2-3,NA,NA,TRBV7-2
CASSGGGTGVGDTQYF,TGCGCCAGCAGCGGAGGTGGGACAGGGGTCGGAGATACGCAGTATTTT,TRBJ2-3,NA,TRBD1,TRBV5-1
CASSGWGGTSHGYTF,TGTGCCAGCAGCGGGTGGGGAGGGACGAGCCATGGCTACACCTTC,TRBJ1-2,NA,NA,TRBV9
CASSLVAFNEQFF,TGTGCCAGCAGCTTAGTGGCCTTCAATGAGCAGTTCTTC,TRBJ2-1,NA,NA,TRBV7-9
CASSQDRGRGYEQYF,TGCGCCAGCAGCCAAGATCGTGGCAGGGGGTACGAGCAGTACTTC,TRBJ2-7,NA,TRBD1,TRBV4-3
CASSLQGSYTF,TGTGCCAGCAGCTTACAGGGATCCTACACCTTC,TRBJ1-2,NA,NA,TRBV7-8
CAGRKGGTGGNNQPQHF,TGTGCCGGCAGGAAGGGAGGGACAGGGGGAAACAATCAGCCCCAGCATTTT,TRBJ1-5,NA,TRBD1,TRBV2
CASSFLDSRGTGELFF,TGTGCCAGCAGCTTCCTAGATTCAAGGGGCACCGGGGAGCTGTTTTTT,TRBJ2-2,once,NA,TRBV5-6
CASSTNWQGGDTEAFF,TGTGCCAGCAGTACCAATTGGCAGGGTGGGGACACTGAAGCTTTCTTT,TRBJ1-1,NA,NA,TRBV28
CASSHQSGFSNQPQHF,TGTGCCAGCAGCCATCAGTCGGGTTTTAGCAATCAGCCCCAGCATTTT,TRBJ1-5,NA,NA,TRBV28
CASRRVSSYNEQFF,TGTGCCAGCAGGAGGGTGAGCTCCTACAATGAGCAGTTCTTC,TRBJ2-1,NA,NA,TRBV2
CASSSGESRGEQFF,TGTGCCAGCAGCTCCGGAGAATCGAGAGGTGAGCAGTTCTTC,TRBJ2-1,NA,NA,TRBV7-2
CASSPAWGTAYNEQFF,TGCGCCAGCAGCCCCGCGTGGGGGACAGCCTACAATGAGCAGTTCTTC,TRBJ2-1,few,TRBD1,TRBV4-1
CASSGNSPNTEAFF,TGTGCCAGCAGCGGTAACAGCCCGAACACTGAAGCTTTCTTT,TRBJ1-1,NA,NA,TRBV7-9
CAISEQGGQPQHF,TGTGCCATCAGTGAACAGGGCGGTCAGCCCCAGCATTTT,TRBJ1-5,once,NA,TRBV10-3
CASSPGFFGTGPSGGEKLFF,TGTGCCAGCAGCCCGGGGTTTTTCGGGACAGGACCCTCCGGAGGGGAAAAACTGTTTTTT,TRBJ1-4,NA,TRBD1,TRBV5-5
CASRTGGGELFF,TGTGCCAGCAGAACAGGGGGCGGGGAGCTGTTTTTT,TRBJ2-2,NA,TRBD1,TRBV6-5
CATSIGVFPAYEQYF,TGTGCCACCAGCATCGGGGTTTTCCCGGCCTACGAGCAGTACTTC,TRBJ2-7,NA,NA,TRBV15
CASSLGRLAGSYEQYF,TGTGCCAGCAGTTTAGGGCGGCTAGCGGGAAGCTACGAGCAGTACTTC,TRBJ2-7,NA,TRBD2,TRBV28
CASSPDRVLNGYTF,TGTGCCAGCTCACCGGACAGGGTCCTGAATGGCTACACCTTC,TRBJ1-2,NA,TRBD1,TRBV18
CASSQGEKLFF,TGTGCCAGCAGTCAGGGGGAAAAACTGTTTTTT,TRBJ1-4,once,NA,TRBV6-6
CASSSGTSGMTDTQYF,TGCGCCAGCAGCTCAGGGACTAGCGGGATGACAGATACGCAGTATTTT,TRBJ2-3,NA,TRBD2,TRBV5-1
CASSEGASGKYNEQFF,TGTGCCAGCAGTGAAGGGGCTAGCGGGAAGTACAATGAGCAGTTCTTC,TRBJ2-1,NA,TRBD2,TRBV2
CASSHNRETTFEGWKVTEAFF,TGTGCCAGCAGCCACAACCGGGAAACGACTTTTGAGGGCTGGAAGGTCACTGAAGCTTTCTTT,TRBJ1-1,NA,NA,TRBV28
CASSPGRATEAFF,TGTGCCAGCAGCCCGGGCAGGGCGACTGAAGCTTTCTTT,TRBJ1-1,NA,NA,TRBV9
CASSPGGTNQPQHF,TGTGCCAGCAGTCCTGGCGGGACTAATCAGCCCCAGCATTTT,TRBJ1-5,NA,NA,TRBV28
CASSPGQGNSPLHF,TGTGCCAGCAGCCCCGGACAGGGTAATTCACCCCTCCACTTT,TRBJ1-6,NA,TRBD1,TRBV7-2
CASSPGDAGINYGYTF,TGTGCCAGCAGCCCCGGAGACGCGGGTATCAACTATGGCTACACCTTC,TRBJ1-2,NA,NA,TRBV4-2